Sequencing of this TCR beta chain was carried out in a study of blood T cell repertoires in COVID-19. This CDR3 spans 16 amino acids. Germline CDR1 SGDLS, CDR2 YYNGEE. Trimming shortened V by 1 base and J by 0 bases, and 11 bases separated the two germline ends. Sequencing was performed with immunoSEQ multiplex PCR; in TCRdb, only in-frame clones are kept and a portion is missing. The sample carries hundreds of thousands of clones, 88% recorded once. V is TRBV9 and J is TRBJ2-1; D unclear. Sample: peripheral blood. The TCR comes from a woman in her 30s with COVID-19, enrolled during active disease. CDR3 in DNA: TGTGCCAGCAGCGTACTCCAACGGAGCTCCTACAATGAGCAGTTCTTC. Translated: CASSVLQRSSYNEQFF.